This T cell receptor beta chain derives from a study of T-cell memory formation after mild COVID-19. Study-wide results and caveats: Contracting CD8+ clones were enriched in EMRA, CD4+ mainly in CM and EM. In second-wave clones peaking day 37, SARS-CoV-2 specificity remained unconfirmed. Clones that got smaller from day 15 to 85 had even CD4/CD8, while clones growing later tipped toward CD4+.

Worth noting for this clonotype: No antigen is known for it.

Trimming cost V 0 bases and J 9 bases; bases outside gene matches: 9. Germline values: CDR1 SEHNR, CDR2 FQNEAQ (reference sequence). CDR3 length: 15 amino acids. 5'RACE primed from the constant segment yielded TCR alpha and TCR beta cDNA libraries bearing sample barcodes and UMIs. TCRdb itself ran the 5' RACE reads through MiXCR, one entry per CDR3 protein. Here the sample spans hundreds of thousands of distinct CDR3 sequences, roughly 17% being singletons. This clonotype originated in a man aged 18 to 35 who had mild COVID-19 (a few samples of this study predate the infection). Cell type and time point are not known. The sequencing input was PBMCs or a T cell subset sorted from them (not recorded which). The chain couples TRBV7-9 to TRBJ2-3; 7 bases fit TRBD2. CDR3 residues: CASSLARGLGGTQYF. In DNA form, the CDR3 reads TGTGCCAGCAGCTTAGCGCGGGGCCTGGGGGGGACGCAGTATTTT.